This T cell receptor beta chain was identified during a study of blood T cells in healthy people across ages. Concerning this clonotype: Its antigen remains unknown.

General observations from the study: No conclusive comparison of naive versus antigen-experienced cells was possible with unsorted PBMCs. Per million T cells, the diversity of TCR beta decreased roughly linearly as age advanced.

Germline-derived CDR1 and CDR2 are SQVTM and ANQGSEA. The CDR3 runs to 13 residues. Together with a sample-barcoded 5' primer, a J-beta primer mix was included in a second PCR lasting about 7 to 12 cycles. Each CDR3 protein gets one entry after TCRdb re-called the 5' RACE reads with MiXCR. The table lists 750,000 to 950,000 distinct CDR3 sequences, around 24% of them singletons. These same data were also listed under a study on T cells of mothers and their children. That study reports: Thymic selection, a shaping force on TCR recombination output, acts similarly in related and unrelated pairs.

J is TRBJ2-5 and V is TRBV29-1; TRBD1 matches at 7 bases. The DNA end is a closer match to TRBJ2-7, so the J assignment may be wrong. Source material: blood. This receptor was obtained from a boy younger than 18 in good health. CDR3 amino acids: CSVVLQGQYEQYF. CDR3 nucleotide sequence: TGCAGCGTTGTTTTACAGGGGCAGTACGAGCAGTACTTC.